A single sample is the source of the 28 T cell receptor beta chains below, sequenced in a study of CD8 T cell repertoires and HIV-1 epitope variants. The antigens for these receptors are not known. Sequenced by immunoSEQ multiplex PCR; TCRdb stores in-frame clones only, minus some. This repertoire shows roughly 5,000 clones, around two thirds found once; its top ten account for about 41%. What was sequenced was cultured CD8+ T cells derived from PBMCs. Every receptor here comes from a male donor with HIV.

This chain joins TRBV5-1 and TRBJ1-1, with 8 bases that match TRBD1. Germline CDR1 SGHRS, CDR2 YFSETQ. The V gene end was trimmed by 5 bases and the J gene end by 0 bases; junction bases not matched to a gene: 3. CDR3 length equals 14 residues. The CDR3 loop is CASSTTGVNTEAFF. CDR3 in DNA: TGCGCCAGCAGTACGACAGGGGTGAACACTGAAGCTTTCTTT.

J is TRBJ1-1 and V is TRBV27; D gene ambiguous. The CDR3 contains 14 residues. Looked up from germline, CDR1 is MNHEY and CDR2 is SMNVEV (reference sequence). Trimming cost V 3 bases and J 4 bases, with 12 bases left between them. Here the CDR3 reads CASSFGSVVTEAFF. The CDR3 DNA reads as TGTGCCAGCAGTTTTGGATCTGTTGTCACTGAAGCTTTCTTT.

The genes are TRBV27 and TRBJ2-1; TRBD2 agrees at 10 bases. Germline loops: CDR1 MNHEY, CDR2 SMNVEV (reference sequence). The CDR3 contains 15 residues. Unmatched junction bases numbered 7, after V lost 2 bases and J lost 9 bases. The CDR3 DNA reads TGTGCCAGCAGTTTAGCCAGCGGGGGGGCCGTTGAGCAGTTCTTC. This encodes CASSLASGGAVEQFF.

The V call is TRBV13, the J call TRBJ2-7; D uncertain. The CDR3 has 14 residues. Germline V gene lookup returns CDR1 PRHDT and CDR2 FYEKMQ (reference sequence). The V and J ends lost 1 base and 2 bases respectively, with 9 bases between them. The CDR3 DNA reads TGTGCCAGCAGCTTAGAGAACAGTGCCTACGAGCAGTACTTC. Its protein is CASSLENSAYEQYF.

Concerning this clone: The same CDR3 is also encoded by other DNA sequences in this sample. The J gene is TRBJ2-5, the V gene TRBV19; TRBD2 might be the D (5 bases). CDR3 length equals 13 residues. With 3 bases removed from V and 5 bases from J, the gap between germline ends came to 10 bases. Germline CDR1 is LNHDA and CDR2 is SQIVND (reference sequence). CDR3 region: CASSIGRGETQYF. CDR3 nucleotides: TGTGCCAGTAGTATTGGCAGAGGGGAGACCCAGTACTTC.

V usage is TRBV4-2 and J usage is TRBJ2-3; 9 nucleotides agree with TRBD2. Trimming at V came to 0 bases and at J to 2 bases, leaving 9 bases not matched to a gene. Germline CDR1 LGHNA, CDR2 YNFKEQ. This CDR3 spans 18 amino acids. CDR3 sequence reads: CASSQDQRGAETTDTQYF. In nucleotides, the CDR3 is TGTGCCAGCAGCCAAGACCAGCGGGGGGCCGAGACCACAGATACGCAGTATTTT.

This clone is large by share. The V and J genes are TRBV28 and TRBJ2-7; perhaps TRBD1 as D (5 bases). Germline CDR1 reads MDHEN; CDR2 reads SYDVKM. Trimming removed 6 bases at V and 2 bases at J, with 17 bases between. The CDR3 runs 15 residues. The CDR3 loop reads CASSESIGQAYEQYF. The CDR3 region has the DNA TGTGCCAGCAGCGAATCAATAGGACAAGCCTACGAGCAGTACTTC.

This clone was seen only once. The J gene is TRBJ2-5, the V gene TRBV5-1; D is unresolved. This CDR3 is built from 14 residues. Trimming cost V 4 bases and J 0 bases, with 10 bases left between them. Germline loops: CDR1 SGHRS, CDR2 YFSETQ. The CDR3 reads CASSLLPNQETQYF. The CDR3 bases are TGCGCCAGCAGCCTCCTACCCAACCAAGAGACCCAGTACTTC. Variable domain in full (rest from reference TRBV5-1 and TRBJ2-5): KAGVTQTPRYLIKTRGQQVTLSCSPISGHRSVSWYQQTPGQGLQFLFEYFSETQRNKGNFPGRFSGRQFSNSRSEMNVSTLELGDSALYLCASSLLPNQETQYFGPGTRLLVL.

The rearrangement links TRBV4-3 to TRBJ2-5; TRBD2 matches 14 bases. The J call is doubtful: the DNA matches TRBJ2-7 better. The germline V gene has CDR1 LGHNA and CDR2 YSLEER. The CDR3 is 15 residues long. The DNA for the CDR3 is TGCGCCAGCAGCCTGGGACTAGCGGGGGCCTACGAGCAGTACTTC. Protein sequence: CASSLGLAGAYEQYF.

The V call is TRBV5-6, the J call TRBJ1-4; weak D call: TRBD1 (5 bases). The V end lost 0 bases, the J end lost 10 bases, and 7 bases lay between the germline ends. Germline CDR1 reads SGHDT; CDR2 reads YYEEEE. The CDR3 extends over 12 amino acids. Here the CDR3 DNA reads TGTGCCAGCAGCTTGGGAGGGGCAAAACTGTTTTTT. It yields the protein CASSLGGAKLFF.

The rearrangement links TRBV4-3 to TRBJ2-3; the D call may be TRBD1 or TRBD2 (6 bases each). CDR3 length equals 16 residues. Germline CDR1 reads LGHNA; CDR2 reads YSLEER. The V end was cut by 1 base, the J end by 2 bases, with 13 bases between. As DNA, the CDR3 is TGCGCCAGCAGCCAAGCTCCGGGGGCTTCCACAGATACGCAGTATTTT. It yields the protein CASSQAPGASTDTQYF.

The chain links TRBV6-6 to TRBJ2-5; 12 nucleotides agree with TRBD1. Per germline, CDR1 MNHNY and CDR2 SVGAGI (reference sequence). The length of the CDR3 is 16 residues. Germline trimming cut 2 bases from V and 5 bases from J; bases unmatched to any gene: 6. In DNA, the CDR3 is TGTGCCAGCAGTTACGTGGGACAGGGGGCCGGGGAGACCCAGTACTTC. Translated: CASSYVGQGAGETQYF.

J is TRBJ2-5 and V is TRBV11-2; D is unclear. The CDR3 sequence is 15 residues long. Germline CDR1 SGHAT, CDR2 FQNNGV. V lost 1 base to trimming and J lost 2 bases, with 11 bases between them. CDR3 bases: TGTGCCAGCAGCTTAGGGCGAGAACTACAAGAGACCCAGTACTTC. This gives the protein CASSLGRELQETQYF.

J is TRBJ2-7 and V is TRBV5-6; TRBD1 matches 8 bases. V shed 2 bases and J 1 base; nucleotides not matched to a gene: 2. Germline CDR1 SGHDT, CDR2 YYEEEE. The CDR3 is made up of 14 amino acids. The CDR3 DNA reads TGTGCCAGCAGCTTCGGACAGGGTTCCTACGAGCAGTACTTC. It yields the protein CASSFGQGSYEQYF.

V gene TRBV28 combines with J gene TRBJ1-2; 9 bases map to TRBD1. Trimming cost V 3 bases and J 8 bases; bases outside gene matches: 19. This CDR3 has 18 residues. Germline CDR1 is MDHEN and CDR2 is SYDVKM. CDR3 bases: TGTGCCAGCAGTTTTTTGCGGGACAGGGACATAGTTTTAGGAGGCTACACCTTC. As protein: CASSFLRDRDIVLGGYTF.

The chain joins TRBV6-5 to TRBJ2-7, with D possibly being TRBD1 (6 bases). CDR3 size: 13 residues. V gave up 5 bases and J gave up 1 base, with 9 bases separating them. Germline V lookup: CDR1 MNHEY, CDR2 SVGAGI. The CDR3 coding sequence is TGTGCCAGCAGTAGACAGGTATCCTACGAGCAGTACTTC. It specifies CASSRQVSYEQYF.

The V call is TRBV7-6, the J call TRBJ2-1; perhaps TRBD1 as D (6 bases). This CDR3 comprises 18 residues. Trimming pared 5 bases from V and 0 bases from J, leaving 20 bases between. Germline values: CDR1 SGHVS, CDR2 FNYEAQ. CDR3: CASSTEPSQGSSYNEQFF. CDR3 coding DNA: TGTGCCAGCAGCACCGAACCTAGCCAGGGGAGCTCCTACAATGAGCAGTTCTTC.

The V and J genes are TRBV4-1 and TRBJ2-7; D remains ambiguous. The CDR3 is 13 residues long. Trimming took 3 bases from V and 6 from J, leaving 12 bases between them. The V gene's germline CDR1 is MGHRA and CDR2 YSYEKL. CDR3 DNA sequence: TGCGCCAGCAGCCAGGAATTGTATTTCGAGCAGTACTTC. It specifies CASSQELYFEQYF.

The chain joins TRBV6-1 to TRBJ2-1; 8 bases are shared with TRBD2. V trimming: 2 bases; J trimming: 0 bases; junction bases outside the gene matches: 3. Germline loops: CDR1 MNHNS, CDR2 SASEGT. The CDR3 length is 16 residues. The CDR3 sequence is CASSEWSGSSYNEQFF. The CDR3 nucleotides are TGTGCCAGCAGTGAATGGAGCGGGAGCTCCTACAATGAGCAGTTCTTC.

V and J are TRBV4-2 and TRBJ1-5; D is unresolved. In germline, CDR1 is LGHNA, CDR2 YNFKEQ. V lost 0 bases and J lost 3, with 9 bases in between. The CDR3 contains 15 residues. CDR3 loop: CASSQERAVNQPQHF. CDR3 bases: TGTGCCAGCAGCCAAGAGAGGGCGGTCAATCAGCCCCAGCATTTT.

Only a few counts were recorded for this clone. The rearrangement uses TRBV28 and TRBJ1-4; tentatively, D is TRBD1 (6 bases). Germline V CDR1 and CDR2: MDHEN, SYDVKM. CDR3 length equals 13 residues. The V and J ends lost 2 bases and 8 bases respectively, with 9 bases between them. The CDR3 nucleotides are TGTGCCAGCAGTTTACCCACAGGGGAAAAACTGTTTTTT. Amino acids: CASSLPTGEKLFF.

The rearrangement links TRBV28 to TRBJ1-5; possibly TRBD1 for D (6 bases). The CDR3 loop spans 14 amino acids. CDR1 is MDHEN and CDR2 is SYDVKM in the germline V gene. The V gene lost 5 bases and the J gene lost 1 base, with 9 bases spanning the gap. The chain's CDR3 is CASSPRGSNQPQHF. The CDR3 DNA is TGTGCCAGCAGTCCAAGGGGGAGCAATCAGCCCCAGCATTTT. Drawing the rest from reference TRBV28 and TRBJ1-5, the complete variable domain is DVKVTQSSRYLVKRTGEKVFLECVQDMDHENMFWYRQDPGLGLRLIYFSYDVKMKEKGDIPEGYSVSREKKERFSLILESASTNQTSMYLCASSPRGSNQPQHFGDGTRLSIL.

V is TRBV19 and J is TRBJ1-1; maybe TRBD1 (6 bases). CDR1 is LNHDA, CDR2 SQIVND, per germline (reference sequence). V was clipped by 2 bases and J by 7 bases, with 8 bases between them. The CDR3 loop spans 12 amino acids. The CDR3 DNA reads TGTGCCAGTAGTATACAGGGGCTTGAAGCTTTCTTT. Amino acid sequence: CASSIQGLEAFF.

CDR3: CASSPLGEPNQETQYF. CDR3 sequence (DNA): TGTGCCAGCAGCCCCCTCGGGGAGCCCAACCAAGAGACCCAGTACTTC. This chain joins TRBV11-2 and TRBJ2-5; perhaps TRBD2 as D (5 bases). Trimming took off 5 bases at V and 0 bases at J, with 16 bases between the two ends. Germline CDR1 and CDR2: SGHAT and FQNNGV. This CDR3 spans 16 amino acids.

This clone has a handful of counts. This chain connects TRBV2 to TRBJ2-2; 9 nucleotides agree with TRBD2. CDR1 and CDR2 (germline): SNHLY, FYNNEI. J was trimmed by 4 bases and V by 2 bases; bases with no gene match: 5. The CDR3 runs 16 residues. The CDR3 coding sequence is TGTGCCAGCAGTGAACCCTTAGCGGGAGTCACCGGGGAGCTGTTTTTT. Translating it yields CASSEPLAGVTGELFF.

The CDR3 DNA sequence: TGTGCCAGCAGTGGCGGGGGGGCGAACTACAATGAGCAGTTCTTC. Protein product: CASSGGGANYNEQFF. The rearrangement uses TRBV2 and TRBJ2-1; 9 bases match TRBD2. V trimming: 4 bases; J trimming: 3 bases; junction bases outside the gene matches: 4. CDR1 and CDR2 (germline): SNHLY, FYNNEI. The CDR3 is 15 amino acids.

The gene calls are TRBV5-6 and TRBJ1-2, with D hard to call. The ends were cut back, 0 bases at V and 4 bases at J, with 7 bases in the middle. Germline V gene lookup returns CDR1 SGHDT and CDR2 YYEEEE. The CDR3 extends over 13 amino acids. The CDR3 is CASSLEPRYGYTF. The CDR3 DNA sequence: TGTGCCAGCAGCTTGGAGCCCCGCTATGGCTACACCTTC.

The table lists this clone with a few counts. V is TRBV19 and J is TRBJ1-2; D possibly corresponds to TRBD1 (6 bases). This CDR3 contains 15 residues. Germline V lookup: CDR1 LNHDA, CDR2 SQIVND (reference sequence). Between the trimmed V and J ends, which lost 7 bases and 3 bases, there was a span of 18 bases. This CDR3 is CASTPEAGAYYGYTF. CDR3 bases: TGTGCCAGTACCCCCGAGGCAGGGGCTTACTATGGCTACACCTTC. The full variable domain, completed using reference TRBV19 and TRBJ1-2, is DGGITQSPKYLFRKEGQNVTLSCEQNLNHDAMYWYRQDPGQGLRLIYYSQIVNDFQKGDIAEGYSVSREKKESFPLTVTSAQKNPTAFYLCASTPEAGAYYGYTFGSGTRLTVV.